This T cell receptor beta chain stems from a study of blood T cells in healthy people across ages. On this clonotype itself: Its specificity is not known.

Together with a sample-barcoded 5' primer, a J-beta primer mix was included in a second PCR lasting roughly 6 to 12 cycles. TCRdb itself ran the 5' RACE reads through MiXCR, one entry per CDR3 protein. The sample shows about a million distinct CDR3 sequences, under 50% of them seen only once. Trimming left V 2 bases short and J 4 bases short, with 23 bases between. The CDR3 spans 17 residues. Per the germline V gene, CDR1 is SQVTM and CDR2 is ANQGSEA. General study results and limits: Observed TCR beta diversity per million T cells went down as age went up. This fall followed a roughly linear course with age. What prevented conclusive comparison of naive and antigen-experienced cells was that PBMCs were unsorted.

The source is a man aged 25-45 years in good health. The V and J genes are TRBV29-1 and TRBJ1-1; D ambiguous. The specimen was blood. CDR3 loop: CSVELGSVLLVGTEAFF. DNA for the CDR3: TGCAGCGTTGAATTGGGCAGCGTCCTCCTCGTAGGCACTGAAGCTTTCTTT. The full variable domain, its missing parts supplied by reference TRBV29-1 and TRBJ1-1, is SAVISQKPSRDICQRGTSLTIQCQVDSQVTMMFWYRQQPGQSLTLIATANQGSEATYESGFVIDKFPISRPNLTFSTLTVSNMSPEDSSIYLCSVELGSVLLVGTEAFFGQGTRLTVV.